These 4 T cell receptor beta chains originate from one sample sequenced in a study of T-cell reconstitution after alpha-beta-depleted transplantation in children. Unique molecular identifiers tagged the TCRbeta library. TCRdb ran MiXCR on the PCR reads and lists one entry per CDR3 protein. Here the sample spans 450,000 to 550,000 distinct CDR3 sequences, more than 9.5% being singletons. The sequences come from PBMCs, mostly from graft donor cells, collected 180 days after TCRalphabeta/CD19-depleted stem cell transplant. These receptors all stem from a female patient aged 2-10 years who had a stem cell transplant for aplastic anemia, so the T cells may come from the graft donor.

Ten or more counts support this clonotype. V is TRBV28 and J is TRBJ1-6; D is unresolved. This CDR3 spans 13 amino acids. V gave up 3 bases and J gave up 2 bases, with 2 bases separating them. Germline V CDR1 and CDR2: MDHEN, SYDVKM. The CDR3 loop reads CASSFPYNSPLHF. CDR3 bases: TGTGCCAGCAGTTTCCCCTATAATTCACCCCTCCACTTT.

This clonotype has a handful of counts. The chain is built from TRBV7-8 and TRBJ2-7; TRBD1 aligns across 9 bases. The CDR3 runs to 13 residues. V gave up 4 bases and J gave up 4 bases; unmatched junction bases: 2. CDR1 is SGHVS and CDR2 is FQNEAQ in the germline V gene. The CDR3 is CASSSDRGYEQYV. As DNA, the CDR3 is TGTGCCAGCAGCTCGGACAGGGGTTACGAGCAGTACGTC.

This chain connects TRBV4-3 to TRBJ2-5; 8 bases agree with TRBD2. From germline, CDR1 is LGHNA and CDR2 YSLEER. This CDR3 contains 15 residues. With V trimmed by 0 bases and J by 1 base, 1 base remained unmatched. The CDR3 nucleotides are TGCGCCAGCAGCCAAGAGGCGGGGGGCCAAGAGACCCAGTACTTC. Encoded protein: CASSQEAGGQETQYF.

This clonotype was seen only a few times. The chain combines TRBV2 with TRBJ2-5, with TRBD1 matching 7 bases. The length of the CDR3 is 14 residues. Germline trimming cut 11 bases from V and 1 base from J; bases unmatched to any gene: 10. Germline loops: CDR1 SNHLY, CDR2 FYNNEI. CDR3 residues: CAYSAGTVQETQYF. As DNA, the CDR3 is TGTGCCTACAGTGCAGGGACAGTCCAAGAGACCCAGTACTTC. Together with reference TRBV2 and TRBJ2-5, the CDR3 gives the full variable domain: EPEVTQTPSHQVTQMGQEVILRCVPISNHLYFYWYRQILGQKVEFLVSFYNNEISEKSEIFDDQFSVERPDGSNFTLKIRSTKLEDSAMYFCAYSAGTVQETQYFGPGTRLLVL.